Each of the 20 T cell receptor beta chains below was sequenced from the same sample in a study of blood T cell repertoires in COVID-19. Sequencing used immunoSEQ multiplex PCR; TCRdb keeps in-frame clones, though not all of them. The table lists roughly 260,000 clones, 83% of them singletons. Sequences were obtained from PBMCs or T cells enriched from blood (not recorded which). These receptors were obtained from a woman aged 40 to 55 who had been exposed to COVID-19.

The J gene is TRBJ2-7, the V gene TRBV11-3; D possibly corresponds to TRBD1 (6 bases). V was shortened by 3 bases and J by 3 bases, with 9 bases between the two germline ends. This CDR3 region has 13 residues. Looked up from germline, CDR1 is SGHNT and CDR2 is YENEEA. The CDR3 region is CASSLGAYYEQYF. Written as DNA, the CDR3 is TGTGCCAGCAGCTTGGGGGCCTACTACGAGCAGTACTTC.

This sequence joins TRBV11-1 and TRBJ2-7, with 9 bases identical to TRBD2. Germline trimming cut 4 bases from V and 5 bases from J; bases unmatched to any gene: 6. Germline loops: CDR1 SGHAT, CDR2 FQDESV (reference sequence). CDR3 length: 14 amino acids. CDR3 loop: CASSWAGGRHEQYF. DNA of the CDR3: TGTGCCAGCAGCTGGGCGGGGGGGAGACACGAGCAGTACTTC. Full variable domain (rest looked up from reference TRBV11-1 and TRBJ2-7): EAEVAQSPRYKITEKSQAVAFWCDPISGHATLYWYRQILGQGPELLVQFQDESVVDDSQLPKDRFSAERLKGVDSTLKIQPAELGDSAMYLCASSWAGGRHEQYFGPGTRLTVT.

The CDR3 spells CASSMRTGNTEAFF. The CDR3 coding sequence is TGTGCCAGTAGTATGAGAACAGGGAACACTGAAGCTTTCTTT. The J gene is TRBJ1-1, the V gene TRBV19, with D possibly TRBD1 on 5 matching bases. The CDR3 contains 14 residues. The V gene lost 3 bases and the J gene lost 1 base, with 9 bases spanning the gap. Germline V gene lookup returns CDR1 LNHDA and CDR2 SQIVND (reference sequence).

CDR3 coding DNA: TGTGCCAGCAGCTTGGGGGCTGGGCATAATTCACCCCTCCACTTT. Its protein is CASSLGAGHNSPLHF. This sequence joins TRBV5-6 and TRBJ1-6, with D unresolved. V lost 0 bases and J 5 bases, leaving 9 bases between the germline ends. Germline V gene sequence: CDR1 SGHDT, CDR2 YYEEEE. CDR3 length: 15 amino acids.

The chain joins TRBV19 to TRBJ1-6; D gene ambiguous. V shed 4 bases and J shed 7 bases, with 14 bases lying between them. This CDR3 comprises 15 residues. Germline V gives CDR1 LNHDA, CDR2 SQIVND (reference sequence). CDR3: CASSRAEVQNSPLHF. The CDR3 region has the DNA TGTGCCAGTAGTAGAGCCGAAGTTCAAAATTCACCCCTCCACTTT.

The chain uses TRBV4-2 and TRBJ2-1, with 9 bases fitting TRBD2. Germline-derived CDR1 and CDR2 are LGHNA and YNFKEQ. The CDR3 totals 16 residues. The ends lost 1 base at V and 5 bases at J; junction bases unmatched: 6. In DNA form, the CDR3 reads TGTGCCAGCAGCCAAGTAGCTAGCGGGAAAGACAATGAGCAGTTCTTC. It is translated as CASSQVASGKDNEQFF.

The gene calls are TRBV6-2 or TRBV6-3 and TRBJ1-1, with 8 nucleotides matching TRBD1. J lost 8 bases, V lost 5 bases, and 16 bases had no gene match. CDR1 MNHEY and CDR2 SVGEGT come from the germline V gene. CDR3 length: 16 residues. The CDR3 loop is CASSTRQGPPESEAFF. CDR3 nucleotides: TGTGCCAGCAGTACCCGACAGGGGCCTCCTGAATCCGAAGCTTTCTTT.

The V and J genes are TRBV30 and TRBJ1-1, with 7 bases fitting TRBD1. The germline CDR1 and CDR2 sequences are GTSNPN and SVGIG (reference sequence). The CDR3 loop spans 14 amino acids. Trimming at V came to 7 bases and at J to 1 base, leaving 9 bases not matched to a gene. The CDR3 bases are TGTGCCTCCCAATCGGGACAGAAGAACACTGAAGCTTTCTTT. It translates to CASQSGQKNTEAFF.

This chain links TRBV16 with TRBJ2-7; D might be TRBD1 (5 bases). This CDR3 comprises 14 residues. Looked up from germline, CDR1 is KGHSY and CDR2 is FQNENV. Trimming removed 4 bases at V and 4 bases at J, with 14 bases between. This chain's CDR3 is CASSRPVGAYEQYF. CDR3 bases: TGTGCCAGCAGCCGCCCGGTTGGGGCTTACGAGCAGTACTTC.

The gene calls are TRBV5-1 and TRBJ2-2, with a possible D match to TRBD2 (6 bases). CDR3 length: 16 residues. Germline CDR1 is SGHRS and CDR2 is YFSETQ. With 4 bases removed from V and 2 bases from J, the gap between germline ends came to 15 bases. CDR3 coding DNA: TGCGCCAGCAGCCCCACTAGCTCCCCTAACACCGGGGAGCTGTTTTTT. Encoded protein: CASSPTSSPNTGELFF.

This chain connects TRBV9 to TRBJ1-2; D not certain. This CDR3 is built from 15 residues. Trimming cost V 4 bases and J 7 bases, with 20 bases left between them. Germline CDR1 SGDLS, CDR2 YYNGEE. CDR3 sequence: CASSPSSGMWGGYTF. For the CDR3, the DNA is TGTGCCAGCAGCCCGTCCAGCGGGATGTGGGGTGGCTACACCTTC.

V and J are TRBV29-1 and TRBJ2-2, with D uncertain. Germline V lookup: CDR1 SQVTM, CDR2 ANQGSEA. Trimming removed 6 bases at V and 4 bases at J, with 9 bases between. This CDR3 has 12 residues. The CDR3 DNA reads TGCAGCGTCTCCAGGCCCACCGGGGAGCTGTTTTTT. It is translated as CSVSRPTGELFF.

The J gene is TRBJ1-2, the V gene TRBV6-5; 9 nucleotides agree with TRBD1. The CDR3 sequence is 14 residues long. After removal of 6 bases from V and 5 bases from J, the junction contained 7 bases not matched to a gene. Germline V CDR1 and CDR2: MNHEY, SVGAGI. The CDR3, as DNA: TGTGCCAGCAGAGTCGACAGGGGGGTATATGGCTACACCTTC. It specifies CASRVDRGVYGYTF.

The rearrangement uses TRBV5-4 and TRBJ1-1; tentative D call: TRBD1 (6 bases). Germline V gene lookup returns CDR1 SGHNT and CDR2 YYREEE (reference sequence). V lost 1 base, J lost 8 bases, and 15 bases lay in between. This CDR3 spans 14 amino acids. CDR3 bases: TGTGCCAGCAGCTTGTCGGGCCCGGGACACGAAGCTTTCTTT. It is translated as CASSLSGPGHEAFF.

In the case of this clone: Other DNA sequences within the sample encode an identical CDR3. The chain employs TRBV19 and TRBJ1-1; no clear D. CDR3 length: 13 residues. V dropped 4 bases and J dropped 2 bases, with 8 bases sitting between them. Per germline, CDR1 LNHDA and CDR2 SQIVND (reference sequence). The CDR3 sequence is CASSTQINTEAFF. DNA for the CDR3: TGTGCCAGTAGTACCCAGATAAACACTGAAGCTTTCTTT.

The chain combines TRBV28 with TRBJ2-5; D perhaps matches TRBD2 (5 bases). The ends were cut back, 6 bases at V and 5 bases at J, with 16 bases in the middle. The CDR3 extends over 14 amino acids. CDR1 MDHEN and CDR2 SYDVKM come from the germline V gene. CDR3 sequence: CASSAPGVAETQYF. In nucleotides, the CDR3 is TGTGCCAGCAGCGCCCCCGGGGTGGCGGAGACCCAGTACTTC.

This clone appeared a few times. This CDR3 is CATSRDRGTNEKLFF. The CDR3 region has the DNA TGTGCCACCAGCAGAGACAGGGGAACTAATGAAAAACTGTTTTTT. The genes are TRBV15 and TRBJ1-4; tentative D call: TRBD1 (6 bases). V was clipped by 0 bases and J by 1 base, with 6 bases between them. The CDR3 is 15 residues long. Germline V CDR1 and CDR2: LNHNV, YYDKDF (reference sequence). Full variable domain (remainder filled in from reference TRBV15 and TRBJ1-4): DAMVIQNPRYQVTQFGKPVTLSCSQTLNHNVMYWYQQKSSQAPKLLFHYYDKDFNNEADTPDNFQSRRPNTSFCFLDIRSPGLGDTAMYLCATSRDRGTNEKLFFGSGTQLSVL.

The genes are TRBV2 and TRBJ1-2, with unresolved D. Trimming shortened V by 4 bases and J by 2 bases, and 8 bases separated the two germline ends. The CDR3 runs 13 residues. Per the germline V gene, CDR1 is SNHLY and CDR2 is FYNNEI. The CDR3 sequence is CASSGPQNYGYTF. The CDR3 nucleotides read TGTGCCAGCAGTGGCCCCCAGAACTATGGCTACACCTTC.

The J gene is TRBJ2-2, the V gene TRBV6-5; 7 bases line up with TRBD1. V shed 4 bases, J shed 1 base, and the junction held 3 bases outside the gene matches. Germline-derived CDR1 and CDR2 are MNHEY and SVGAGI. This CDR3 comprises 15 residues. The CDR3: CASSLQGWNTGELFF. The CDR3 DNA reads as TGTGCCAGCAGTTTACAGGGGTGGAACACCGGGGAGCTGTTTTTT.

This chain uses TRBV5-6 with TRBJ1-1, with D possibly being TRBD1 (6 bases). CDR1 and CDR2 from the germline V gene are SGHDT and YYEEEE. The CDR3 has 14 amino acids. V lost 2 bases and J lost 4, with 12 bases in between. CDR3 in amino acids: CASSFYRDGTEAFF. The CDR3 coding sequence is TGTGCCAGCAGCTTTTACAGGGATGGCACTGAAGCTTTCTTT.